Listed here are 13 T cell receptor beta chains from one sample, sequenced in a study of blood T cell repertoires in COVID-19. Some clones are missing from TCRdb's copy, which holds only in-frame ones; the method was immunoSEQ multiplex PCR. The data show 90,000 to 150,000 clones, 65% to 90% seen once. Source material: peripheral blood. The receptors here all came from an elderly man with acute or convalescent COVID-19.

J is TRBJ1-5 and V is TRBV27; D unresolved. The germline CDR1 and CDR2 sequences are MNHEY and SMNVEV (reference sequence). Trimming cost V 6 bases and J 1 base, with 19 bases left between them. The CDR3 has 17 residues. The CDR3 here is CASRKTPPRGSNQPQHF. As DNA, the CDR3 is TGTGCCAGCAGGAAAACCCCCCCGAGAGGGAGCAATCAGCCCCAGCATTTT.

V gene TRBV5-1 combines with J gene TRBJ2-5; 8 bases line up with TRBD1. Trimming at V came to 2 bases and at J to 4 bases, leaving 10 bases not matched to a gene. The CDR3 consists of 16 residues. Germline CDR1 reads SGHRS; CDR2 reads YFSETQ. This CDR3 reads CASSLQPGGGRETQYF. CDR3 nucleotides: TGCGCCAGCAGCTTACAACCAGGGGGCGGCCGAGAGACCCAGTACTTC.

This clone came up a few times. The V gene is TRBV7-2, the J gene TRBJ1-4, with 7 bases lining up with TRBD1. The junction had 6 bases not matched to a gene; V was cut back by 5 bases and J by 0 bases. CDR1 SGHTA and CDR2 FQGNSA come from the germline V gene. The CDR3 contains 16 residues. CDR3 protein: CASSPRQGPTNEKLFF. CDR3 coding DNA: TGTGCCAGCAGCCCCAGACAGGGCCCAACTAATGAAAAACTGTTTTTT. Together with reference TRBV7-2 and TRBJ1-4, the CDR3 gives the full variable domain: GAGVSQSPSNKVTEKGKDVELRCDPISGHTALYWYRQSLGQGLEFLIYFQGNSAPDKSGLPSDRFSAERTGGSVSTLTIQRTQQEDSAVYLCASSPRQGPTNEKLFFGSGTQLSVL.

This rearrangement joins TRBV28 to TRBJ2-2; 9 nucleotides agree with TRBD1. Unmatched junction bases numbered 7, after V lost 7 bases and J lost 4 bases. This CDR3 has 15 residues. Germline CDR1 reads MDHEN; CDR2 reads SYDVKM. The CDR3 region is CASKPGTGSTGELFF. CDR3 bases: TGTGCCAGCAAACCTGGGACAGGGAGCACCGGGGAGCTGTTTTTT.

The genes are TRBV5-1 and TRBJ1-1, with 7 bases lining up with TRBD1. There are 15 residues in the CDR3. V trimming: 4 bases; J trimming: 0 bases; junction bases outside the gene matches: 6. The germline gives CDR1 SGHRS, CDR2 YFSETQ. The CDR3 coding sequence is TGCGCCAGCAGCGAACAGACAGGGCTGAACACTGAAGCTTTCTTT. Translated, it gives CASSEQTGLNTEAFF.

This clone has a single count. This chain connects TRBV18 to TRBJ2-7; the D gene is possibly TRBD2 (5 bases). From germline, CDR1 is KGHSH and CDR2 LQKENI. Trimming left V 3 bases short and J 2 bases short, with 14 bases between. This CDR3 has 15 amino acids. This CDR3 reads CASSPAGGPTYEQYF. The CDR3 DNA reads as TGTGCCAGCTCACCCGCCGGCGGGCCGACCTACGAGCAGTACTTC.

The chain carries TRBV5-4 and TRBJ2-3, with 8 bases lining up with TRBD2. J was trimmed by 6 bases and V by 3 bases; bases with no gene match: 12. CDR3 length: 16 amino acids. Germline assignment: CDR1 SGHNT and CDR2 YYREEE (reference sequence). CDR3 amino acids: CASSSPPSGGSDTQYF. CDR3 DNA: TGTGCCAGCAGCTCGCCGCCGAGCGGGGGATCGGATACGCAGTATTTT.

This chain uses TRBV5-4 with TRBJ2-7, with TRBD1 matching over 8 bases. The CDR3 spans 15 residues. Germline CDR1 and CDR2: SGHNT and YYREEE (reference sequence). Losses at the gene ends were 2 bases for V and 1 base for J; bases not matched to a gene: 5. CDR3 protein: CASSFSRDRSYEQYF. CDR3 in DNA: TGTGCCAGCAGCTTCTCTAGGGACAGGTCCTACGAGCAGTACTTC.

This clone was detected only once. The genes are TRBV14 and TRBJ2-5, with a tentative D call TRBD1 (6 bases). Trimming removed 1 base at V and 4 bases at J, with 7 bases between. Looked up from germline, CDR1 is SGHDN and CDR2 is FVKESK. CDR3 length: 13 amino acids. CDR3 in amino acids: CASSQAGAETQYF. Here the CDR3 DNA reads TGTGCCAGCAGCCAAGCAGGGGCAGAGACCCAGTACTTC. Supplemented by reference TRBV14 and TRBJ2-5, the full variable domain reads EAGVTQFPSHSVIEKGQTVTLRCDPISGHDNLYWYRRVMGKEIKFLLHFVKESKQDESGMPNNRFLAERTGGTYSTLKVQPAELEDSGVYFCASSQAGAETQYFGPGTRLLVL.

This clone was recorded only once. As DNA, the CDR3 is TGTGCCAGCAGTGAAGCCTCGGGGGTTATCTACGAGCAGTACTTC. It is translated as CASSEASGVIYEQYF. The V gene is TRBV6-1, the J gene TRBJ2-7, with D possibly TRBD2 on 6 matching bases. Deletions cut 0 bases from V and 3 bases from J, with 12 bases between. From germline, CDR1 is MNHNS and CDR2 SASEGT. The CDR3 has 15 residues.

The V gene is TRBV10-2, the J gene TRBJ2-7; D remains ambiguous. This CDR3 spans 14 amino acids. The germline gives CDR1 WSHSY, CDR2 SAAADI. The V end was cut by 2 bases, the J end by 1 base, with 9 bases between. Here the CDR3 DNA reads TGCGCCAGCAGTGAGGGGCAGGAATCCTACGAGCAGTACTTC. Its translation is CASSEGQESYEQYF.

The V and J genes are TRBV5-1 and TRBJ2-2; 7 bases are a match to TRBD2. J was trimmed by 4 bases and V by 1 base; bases with no gene match: 1. The germline V gene has CDR1 SGHRS and CDR2 YFSETQ. There are 14 residues in the CDR3. The CDR3 DNA follows: TGCGCCAGCAGCTTGATAGCGGGCACCGGGGAGCTGTTTTTT. As protein: CASSLIAGTGELFF. The full variable domain, rest sourced from reference TRBV5-1 and TRBJ2-2, is KAGVTQTPRYLIKTRGQQVTLSCSPISGHRSVSWYQQTPGQGLQFLFEYFSETQRNKGNFPGRFSGRQFSNSRSEMNVSTLELGDSALYLCASSLIAGTGELFFGEGSRLTVL.

The chain uses TRBV7-9 and TRBJ1-1; TRBD1 matches 12 bases. This CDR3 is built from 13 residues. Trimming at V came to 6 bases and at J to 6 bases, leaving 2 bases not matched to a gene. Germline V gene sequence: CDR1 SEHNR, CDR2 FQNEAQ (reference sequence). CDR3 sequence: CASRGQGASEAFF. The CDR3, as DNA: TGTGCCAGCAGGGGACAGGGGGCCTCTGAAGCTTTCTTT.